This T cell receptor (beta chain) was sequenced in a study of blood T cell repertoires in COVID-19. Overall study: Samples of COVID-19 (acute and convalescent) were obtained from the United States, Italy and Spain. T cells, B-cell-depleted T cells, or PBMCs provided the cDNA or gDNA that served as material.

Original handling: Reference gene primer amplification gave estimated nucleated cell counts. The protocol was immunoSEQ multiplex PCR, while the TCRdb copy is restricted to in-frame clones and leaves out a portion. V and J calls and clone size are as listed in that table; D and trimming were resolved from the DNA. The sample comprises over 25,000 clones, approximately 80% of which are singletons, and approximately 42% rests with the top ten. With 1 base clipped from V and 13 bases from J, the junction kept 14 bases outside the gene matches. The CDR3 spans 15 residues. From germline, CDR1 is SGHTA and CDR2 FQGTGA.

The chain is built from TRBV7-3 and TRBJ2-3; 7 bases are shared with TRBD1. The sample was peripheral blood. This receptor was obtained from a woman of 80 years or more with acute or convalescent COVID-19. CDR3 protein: CASSLSPGQPHLEYF. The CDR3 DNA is TGTGCCAGCAGCTTAAGTCCGGGACAGCCCCACCTAGAGTATTTT.